This T cell receptor (beta chain) was found in a study of spatial heterogeneity in lung cancer. Study-wide results and limits: Coverage was estimated at roughly 7% of tumor T cells for alpha chains and roughly 13% for beta chains. Expanded intratumoral alpha and beta TCR counts tracked tumor mutation counts.

One entry per CDR3 protein, called by TCRdb with MiXCR from the 5' RACE reads. Here the sample spans approximately 11,000 distinct CDR3 sequences, roughly 15% being singletons. By share, this clonotype ranks as medium-sized (0.01 to 0.1%). Antigen specificity is unknown. V lost 3 bases and J lost 3; bases outside the gene matches: 1. This CDR3 is built from 15 residues. Germline-derived CDR1 and CDR2 are LGHNA and YSLEER. Time point reported: sample taken at primary tumor resection. The donor group consisted of around 66 patients who had untreated, early-stage non-small cell lung cancer. The chain employs TRBV4-3 and TRBJ2-1, with 11 bases fitting TRBD2. The specimen was lung tumor tissue, collected at surgery. The receptor comes from a male donor with early-stage non-small cell lung cancer. Written as DNA, the CDR3 is TGCGCCAGCAGCCAGCTAGCGGGAGGCTACAATGAGCAGTTCTTC. Its translation: CASSQLAGGYNEQFF.